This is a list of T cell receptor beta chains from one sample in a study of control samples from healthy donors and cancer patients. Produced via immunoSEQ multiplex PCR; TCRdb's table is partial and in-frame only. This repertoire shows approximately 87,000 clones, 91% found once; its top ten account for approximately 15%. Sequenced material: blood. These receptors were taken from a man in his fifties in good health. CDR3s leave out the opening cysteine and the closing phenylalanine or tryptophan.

CDR3: ASRRTNTEAF
V: TRBV2

CDR3: ASSASGTVLYEQY
V: TRBV28

CDR3: ASSFLKGQSSYNEQF
V: TRBV27

CDR3: ATSDPTMEQF
V: TRBV7-9

CDR3: ASSLGAAPINRYSNQPQH
V: TRBV11-3

CDR3: ASSIRDRGEKLF
V: TRBV19

CDR3: ASSEDGGGSGGSSSMDTQY
V: TRBV6-1

CDR3: ASSPYAGQNTGELF
V: TRBV3-1/TRBV3-2

CDR3: ASSYEGKYSPLH
V: TRBV6-2/TRBV6-3

CDR3: ASSPGRTVVGSSYNEQF
V: TRBV7-9

CDR3: SVVRATNEKLF
V: TRBV29-1

CDR3: ASTGDSYNSPLH
V: TRBV27

CDR3: ASRRTSYAYEQY
V: TRBV6-5

CDR3: ASSYGGRQPQH
V: TRBV6-6

CDR3: ASSLVAGAYEQY
V: TRBV5-1

CDR3: SARGTEAF
V: TRBV29-1

CDR3: SADGGVSSEQF
V: TRBV29-1

CDR3: ASSQGHPQGANEAF
V: TRBV3-1/TRBV3-2

CDR3: ASSPGTGRFEAF
V: TRBV18

CDR3: ATRRSSLGEQY
V: TRBV24-1

CDR3: ASSEAGGAVTNEKLF
V: TRBV6-1

CDR3: ATSDFGLAQSTDTQY
V: TRBV24-1

CDR3: ASSRRGQGFTLH
V: TRBV19

CDR3: ASSLRTGNTEAF
V: TRBV5-5

CDR3: ASRAGGTRTEAF
V: TRBV6-6

CDR3: ASSYKDRDSPQH
V: TRBV18

CDR3: ASSVAGLSNEKLF
V: TRBV9

CDR3: ASSAKTGSPLH
V: TRBV7-6

CDR3: ASRRNRDAEAF
V: TRBV27

CDR3: ASSESPGTRRY
V: TRBV6-4

CDR3: ASSLSGRGTEAF
V: TRBV3-1/TRBV3-2

CDR3: ASSLGGLSNTEAF
V: TRBV5-6

CDR3: ASSASLGQRGETQY
V: TRBV10-2

CDR3: AAAGGLGFGELF
V: TRBV10-2

CDR3: ASSLVTGPYGYT
V: TRBV5-6

CDR3: SVENSGNTIY
V: TRBV29-1

CDR3: ASSSGQNLGNTIY
V: TRBV5-4

CDR3: ASTFGPSSYNEQF
V: TRBV7-2

CDR3: ASSTLPGQGAGGNQPQH
V: TRBV19

CDR3: ASSKGGNTEAF
V: TRBV18

CDR3: ASSLAGLGGYEQY
V: TRBV5-6

CDR3: ASRRGSRPPLH
V: TRBV5-6

CDR3: ATYRDSYYGYT
V: TRBV19

CDR3: ASSLASNQPQH
V: TRBV7-2

CDR3: ASSETGPRDTEAF
V: TRBV2

CDR3: ASSIVLGPGELF
V: TRBV19

CDR3: ASSESGGIMNTEAF
V: TRBV10-2

CDR3: ASSPSGQYNSPLH
V: TRBV18

CDR3: AWTGLGGTGANVLT
V: TRBV30

CDR3: ASRPGTDTGTIY
V: TRBV18

CDR3: ASSPTRGQELF
V: TRBV7-2

CDR3: ASSQERQPQETQY
V: TRBV4-3

CDR3: ASSSETDAFYEQY
V: TRBV5-1

CDR3: ASSAPGTGMNTEAF
V: TRBV9

CDR3: ASSEQGDTQY
V: TRBV2

CDR3: ASSLDSNQPQH
V: TRBV7-2

CDR3: SASQSLAGDTGELF
V: TRBV20-1

CDR3: ASSQRMNTEAF
V: TRBV6-5

CDR3: ASSFQGRDTEAF
V: TRBV19